The clone carrying this TCR beta chain was seen just once. Its cognate antigen is unknown. At one boundary the junction diverges from the germline segment, which might be a read error. A second PCR of about 7 to 11 cycles used a sample-barcoded 5' primer and a J-beta primer mix. A template-switch adaptor that had 12 random nucleotides put a tag on each cDNA molecule. TCRdb recomputed calls from the 5' RACE reads with MiXCR, one row per CDR3 protein. The profile shows about 380,000 distinct CDR3 sequences, approximately 52% of them singletons. Caucasian individuals from Russia who were healthy and aged 6 to 90 acted as donors. The data were obtained in a study of blood T cells in healthy people across ages. Study results and limitations: A strong correlation was seen between TCR beta diversity and naive T cell percentage.

The CDR3 covers 16 residues. CDR1 and CDR2 (germline): SGHTA, FQGNSA. The sample consisted of blood. V and J are TRBV7-2 and TRBJ2-7; 9 bases are a match to TRBD1. The TCR sequence derives from a man in his 60s in good health. CDR3 coding DNA: TGTGCCAGCAACTTAGAAGGGACAGGGACACCCTACGAGCAGTACTTC. Protein: CASNLEGTGTPYEQYF.